This note documents a single T cell receptor beta chain sequence. What it binds is unknown. This specimen belongs to a study of identical twins. Study-level points and caveats: Whereas memory repertoires showed no such difference, abundant cord blood beta clonotypes carried fewer insertions.

Among all donors, each was a healthy Caucasian. MiXCR, applied by TCRdb to the 5' RACE reads, yields one record per CDR3 protein. The sample carries 540,000 or so distinct CDR3 sequences, under 25% recorded once. Separately, the same data were catalogued under a study of yellow fever vaccine responses in identical twins. In that study: Twins showed a vaccine T cell response that reportedly seemed partly convergent, partly personalized.

This TCR was recovered from a woman aged 18 to 35 in good health. The sequenced sample consisted of CD4+ T cells sorted from blood.

The CDR3 loop is CASRPTGVNYGYTF. In DNA, the CDR3 is TGTGCCAGCAGACCGACAGGGGTAAACTATGGCTACACCTTC. This rearrangement joins TRBV7-9 to TRBJ1-2, with 8 bases lining up with TRBD1. The CDR3 totals 14 residues. Germline lookup yields CDR1 SEHNR and CDR2 FQNEAQ (reference sequence). The V segment lost 6 bases and the J segment 2 bases; nucleotides outside the gene matches: 5.